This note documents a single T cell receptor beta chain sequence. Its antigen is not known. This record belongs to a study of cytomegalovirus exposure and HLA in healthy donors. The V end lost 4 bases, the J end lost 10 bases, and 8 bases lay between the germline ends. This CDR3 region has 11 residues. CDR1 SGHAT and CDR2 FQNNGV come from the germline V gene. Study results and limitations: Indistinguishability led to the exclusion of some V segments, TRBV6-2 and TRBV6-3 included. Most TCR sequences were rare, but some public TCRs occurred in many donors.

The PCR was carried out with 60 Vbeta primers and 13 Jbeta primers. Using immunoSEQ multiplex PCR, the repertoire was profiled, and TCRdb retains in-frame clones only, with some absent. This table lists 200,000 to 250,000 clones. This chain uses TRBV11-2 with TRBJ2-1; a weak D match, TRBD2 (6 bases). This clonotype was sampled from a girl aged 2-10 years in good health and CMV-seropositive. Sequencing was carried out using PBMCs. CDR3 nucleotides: TGTGCCAGCAGCTACGGACTAGAGCAGTTCTTC. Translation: CASSYGLEQFF.